The 22 T cell receptor beta chains listed next were all sequenced from one sample in a study of response to subunit inactivated influenza vaccine. Using its own MiXCR run on the RT-PCR reads, TCRdb lists one record per CDR3 protein. This sample has more than 550,000 distinct CDR3 sequences, with 12% found just once. Sequences were derived from PBMCs from blood, sampled on the day of vaccination. The receptors derive from a man in his forties or fifties who received an inactivated influenza vaccine.

This clonotype was seen at least ten times. One junction end disagrees with the germline gene, perhaps due to a read error. The rearrangement joins TRBV5-1 to TRBJ2-7; D is unclear. The CDR3 has 12 amino acids. Germline-derived CDR1 and CDR2 are SGHRS and YFSETQ. CDR3 in DNA: TGTGCCAGCAGCCTTGACACCTACGAGCAGTACTTC. Residues: CASSLDTYEQYF. Full variable domain (rest looked up from reference TRBV5-1 and TRBJ2-7): KAGVTQTPRYLIKTRGQQVTLSCSPISGHRSVSWYQQTPGQGLQFLFEYFSETQRNKGNFPGRFSGRQFSNSRSEMNVSTLELGDSALYLCASSLDTYEQYFGPGTRLTVT.

This clonotype was picked up a small number of times. This sequence joins TRBV5-1 and TRBJ1-1, with 7 positions matching TRBD1. Trimming at V came to 3 bases and at J to 4 bases, leaving 12 bases not matched to a gene. The CDR3 is made up of 16 amino acids. The germline gives CDR1 SGHRS, CDR2 YFSETQ. The CDR3 loop reads CASSSTRINRGTEAFF. DNA of the CDR3: TGCGCCAGCAGCTCTACCCGGATAAACAGGGGCACTGAAGCTTTCTTT. Full variable domain (outside the CDR3, taken from reference TRBV5-1 and TRBJ1-1): KAGVTQTPRYLIKTRGQQVTLSCSPISGHRSVSWYQQTPGQGLQFLFEYFSETQRNKGNFPGRFSGRQFSNSRSEMNVSTLELGDSALYLCASSSTRINRGTEAFFGQGTRLTVV.

The sample holds many counts of this clonotype. This sequence joins TRBV6-2 or TRBV6-3 and TRBJ2-7, with 7 bases fitting TRBD1. V lost 6 bases and J lost 1; bases outside the gene matches: 9. The germline CDR1 and CDR2 sequences are MNHEY and SVGEGT. This CDR3 contains 15 residues. The CDR3 nucleotides read TGTGCCAGCAGCCGCGACAGGGCTCCTTCCTACGAGCAGTACTTC. It yields the protein CASSRDRAPSYEQYF.

This clonotype occurred many times. The chain recombines TRBV6-1 with TRBJ2-7, with a possible D match to TRBD1 (6 bases). In germline, CDR1 is MNHNS, CDR2 SASEGT. The CDR3 has 14 amino acids. The V end lost 6 bases, the J end lost 1 base, and 13 bases lay between the germline ends. CDR3 in DNA: TGTGCCAGCAGGAGAACAGGGAAATCCTACGAGCAGTACTTC. Translating it yields CASRRTGKSYEQYF.

The V and J genes are TRBV28 and TRBJ2-7; tentatively, D is TRBD1 (6 bases). Per the germline V gene, CDR1 is MDHEN and CDR2 is SYDVKM. Trimming took 4 bases from V and 0 from J, leaving 13 bases between them. CDR3 length equals 15 residues. CDR3 loop: CASSSQGYPSYEQYF. CDR3 DNA sequence: TGTGCCAGCAGTTCACAGGGTTATCCCTCCTACGAGCAGTACTTC.

This clonotype was found a few times. The chain carries TRBV19 and TRBJ2-5; the match to TRBD1 covers 9 bases. The germline CDR1 and CDR2 sequences are LNHDA and SQIVND (reference sequence). The CDR3 has 14 amino acids. The V gene end was trimmed by 6 bases and the J gene end by 4 bases; junction bases not matched to a gene: 6. The chain's CDR3 is CASRKQGAGETQYF. The DNA of the CDR3 is TGTGCCAGTAGGAAACAGGGGGCTGGAGAGACCCAGTACTTC.

The sample holds many counts of this clonotype. The rearrangement uses TRBV20-1 and TRBJ2-5; weak D call: TRBD1 (5 bases). The V gene lost 4 bases and the J gene lost 9 bases, with 15 bases spanning the gap. The CDR3 spans 12 residues. Germline V gene data show CDR1 as DFQATT and CDR2 as SNEGSKA (reference sequence). The CDR3 sequence: CSATQGPLSQYF. DNA of the CDR3: TGCAGTGCTACGCAGGGCCCGCTATCCCAGTACTTC.

J is TRBJ2-3 and V is TRBV6-1; D ambiguous. The CDR3 is 13 amino acids. Germline loops: CDR1 MNHNS, CDR2 SASEGT. V lost 7 bases and J 3 bases, leaving 11 bases between the germline ends. The CDR3: CASTPTGTDTQYF. The CDR3 DNA is TGTGCCAGCACTCCCACGGGTACAGATACGCAGTATTTT.

This clonotype has just a few counts. This chain joins TRBV15 and TRBJ2-1; D not resolved. CDR3 size: 14 residues. Germline V gene data show CDR1 as LNHNV and CDR2 as YYDKDF (reference sequence). Trimming shortened V by 6 bases and J by 0 bases, and 9 bases separated the two germline ends. CDR3 amino acids: CATRLGSSYNEQFF. Here the CDR3 DNA reads TGTGCCACCAGGCTAGGATCCTCCTACAATGAGCAGTTCTTC.

This clonotype came up a few times. This sequence joins TRBV29-1 and TRBJ2-5; 7 nucleotides match TRBD2. Germline CDR1 SQVTM, CDR2 ANQGSEA. The ends lost 6 bases at V and 5 bases at J; junction bases unmatched: 6. The CDR3 is 12 amino acids. The CDR3 sequence: CSVWGGGETQYF. The CDR3 coding sequence is TGCAGCGTCTGGGGGGGTGGTGAGACCCAGTACTTC.

Ten or more counts support this clonotype. V gene TRBV27 combines with J gene TRBJ2-7, with 12 bases that match TRBD2. CDR1 and CDR2 (germline): MNHEY, SMNVEV (reference sequence). Trimming removed 4 bases from V and 5 bases from J; junction bases left unmatched: 9. The CDR3 has 16 amino acids. CDR3: CASSSLASGRAHEQYF. The CDR3 DNA reads TGTGCCAGCAGTTCCCTTGCTAGCGGGAGGGCCCACGAGCAGTACTTC.

This clonotype was counted a few times. V is TRBV10-2 and J is TRBJ2-7; D is unclear. Germline V gene lookup returns CDR1 WSHSY and CDR2 SAAADI. The V gene lost 6 bases and the J gene lost 3 bases, with 9 bases spanning the gap. The CDR3 loop spans 12 amino acids. The CDR3 loop reads CASSKTYYEQYF. The CDR3 DNA reads TGCGCCAGCAGCAAGACATACTACGAGCAGTACTTC.

This clonotype appeared a few times. This chain uses TRBV28 with TRBJ2-3, with 11 bases lining up with TRBD2. Germline V gives CDR1 MDHEN, CDR2 SYDVKM. The length of the CDR3 is 17 residues. With 5 bases clipped from V and 2 bases from J, the junction kept 9 bases outside the gene matches. Here the CDR3 DNA reads TGTGCCAGCAGTCCCTACAAACTAGCGGGAGTCACAGATACGCAGTATTTT. The encoded protein is CASSPYKLAGVTDTQYF.

The chain uses TRBV4-1 and TRBJ2-7; D gene ambiguous. The ends were cut back, 1 base at V and 3 bases at J, with 13 bases in the middle. This CDR3 comprises 15 residues. CDR1 is MGHRA and CDR2 is YSYEKL in the germline V gene. CDR3 in DNA: TGCGCCAGCAGCCAAGTTTCTGGTAAACTCTACGAGCAGTACTTC. Amino acid sequence: CASSQVSGKLYEQYF.

This clonotype was seen repeatedly, ten times or more. The chain joins TRBV25-1 to TRBJ2-1; D may be TRBD2 (6 bases). V was pared by 1 base and J by 0 bases, with 7 bases between. The CDR3 sequence is 15 residues long. Germline CDR1 MGHDK, CDR2 SYGVNS. This CDR3 reads CASSEFGSSYNEQFF. DNA of the CDR3: TGTGCCAGCAGTGAATTCGGGAGCTCCTACAATGAGCAGTTCTTC.

This clonotype was observed a few times. This sequence joins TRBV9 and TRBJ2-5; TRBD2 is a possible D gene (6 bases). Germline V gene data show CDR1 as SGDLS and CDR2 as YYNGEE. V dropped 0 bases and J dropped 4 bases, with 13 bases sitting between them. The CDR3 runs 15 residues. CDR3 region: CASSVAQSGRETQYF. The CDR3 DNA reads as TGTGCCAGCAGCGTAGCCCAGAGCGGGCGAGAGACCCAGTACTTC.

The chain uses TRBV6-5 and TRBJ1-5; the match to TRBD1 covers 7 bases. Trimming at V came to 4 bases and at J to 1 base, leaving 7 bases not matched to a gene. The V gene's germline CDR1 is MNHEY and CDR2 SVGAGI. This CDR3 is built from 16 residues. DNA of the CDR3: TGTGCCAGCAGTTCCCAGGGGGGACTAAGCAATCAGCCCCAGCATTTT. As protein: CASSSQGGLSNQPQHF.

This clonotype was seen more than once but under ten times. This sequence joins TRBV15 and TRBJ1-2; D unclear. The germline V and J ends were trimmed by 3 bases and 5 bases, with 7 bases remaining between them. The germline CDR1 and CDR2 sequences are LNHNV and YYDKDF (reference sequence). The CDR3 spans 12 residues. CDR3 DNA: TGTGCCACCAGCAGTCGGGGTTATGGCTACACCTTC. Translation: CATSSRGYGYTF.

This clonotype was counted ten times or more. One end of the junction does not line up with germline, which may come from a read error. The chain links TRBV7-7 to TRBJ2-2; TRBD1 agrees at 8 bases. The CDR3 extends over 19 amino acids. Germline V gives CDR1 SSHAT, CDR2 FNYEAQ (reference sequence). This chain's CDR3 is CASSSSRDRILLNTGELFF. CDR3 in DNA: TGTGCTAGCAGCTCGTCCCGGGACAGGATCCTCTTGAACACCGGGGAGCTGTTTTTT.

This clonotype was counted at least ten times. CDR3 DNA: TGTGCCAGCAGTTTCCCGCGAAGTAGGGGAAATGAGCAGTTCTTC. It encodes CASSFPRSRGNEQFF. The rearrangement uses TRBV6-2 or TRBV6-3 and TRBJ2-1; D is perhaps TRBD1 (5 bases). This CDR3 has 15 amino acids. The ends were cut back, 4 bases at V and 7 bases at J, with 17 bases in the middle. Germline V gene sequence: CDR1 MNHEY, CDR2 SVGEGT.

J is TRBJ1-4 and V is TRBV7-9; D gene uncertain. The CDR3 totals 14 residues. The V and J ends lost 6 bases and 0 bases respectively, with 8 bases between them. Germline V lookup: CDR1 SEHNR, CDR2 FQNEAQ (reference sequence). DNA of the CDR3: TGTGCCAGCAGTGCCGCCTCAACTAATGAAAAACTGTTTTTT. This sequence encodes CASSAASTNEKLFF. The whole variable domain, filled in from reference TRBV7-9 and TRBJ1-4, reads DTGVSQNPRHKITKRGQNVTFRCDPISEHNRLYWYRQTLGQGPEFLTYFQNEAQLEKSRLLSDRFSAERPKGSFSTLEIQRTEQGDSAMYLCASSAASTNEKLFFGSGTQLSVL.

This clonotype was seen at least ten times. V gene TRBV12-3 or TRBV12-4 combines with J gene TRBJ2-7; D is perhaps TRBD1 (6 bases). The CDR3 covers 15 residues. Trimming removed 6 bases at V and 0 bases at J, with 15 bases between. The CDR3 coding sequence is TGTGCCAGCAGGGTCGACAGGCCGAGCTCCTACGAGCAGTACTTC. Translated: CASRVDRPSSYEQYF.